Listed below are T cell receptor beta chains from one sample, sequenced in a study of blood T cell repertoires in COVID-19. The repertoire was sequenced with immunoSEQ multiplex PCR; TCRdb's copy has only in-frame clones and lacks some. Here the sample spans around 250,000 clones, roughly nine tenths being singletons. Sequenced input: PBMCs or T cells enriched from blood (not recorded which). All receptors come from a human donor in a cohort exposed to, infected with or recovered from COVID-19 (not recorded which). The donor label of this sample is uncertain. The conserved cysteine and the conserved F or W are not part of the CDR3 here. Each record gives: J gene, D gene, clone size, V gene, CDR3 protein. D genes are given only for firm matches. The listing skips clone size in some rows; elsewhere it reads once, few, many or a size class.

>TRBJ2-7|TRBD2|NA|TRBV30
AWSNSGLAGGEQY
>TRBJ1-3|NA|few|TRBV4-3
ASSQVGAANLVSRGNTIY
>TRBJ2-1|NA|NA|TRBV3-1/TRBV3-2
ASSQEVRYNEQF
>TRBJ1-5|NA|NA|TRBV6-1
ASSDRRVNQPQH
>TRBJ1-5|TRBD1|NA|TRBV10-3
AARGTGANQPQH
>TRBJ1-2|NA|NA|TRBV6-1
ASSEWPDYSIYGYT
>TRBJ1-2|TRBD1|NA|TRBV6-5
ASRRDRPEYYGYT
>TRBJ2-7|NA|NA|TRBV10-3
AISDLGGDDEQY
>TRBJ1-2|NA|few|TRBV14
ASSPVGLLSSYGYT
>TRBJ2-5|TRBD2|NA|TRBV5-1
ASSFSGETQY
>TRBJ2-5|NA|NA|TRBV4-1
ASSQVPRAQETQY
>TRBJ2-3|NA|NA|TRBV11-2
ASSLEVSAMGTQY
>TRBJ2-2|NA|NA|TRBV25-1
ASSDGQSNTGELF
>TRBJ2-2|NA|once|TRBV6-5
ASSREGGLAGELF
>TRBJ1-2|TRBD1|NA|TRBV7-9
ASSTHDRERGYT
>TRBJ2-1|TRBD1|once|TRBV24-1
ATSGVKGADNEQF
>TRBJ1-1|TRBD1|NA|TRBV14
ASSQRDSVNTEAF
>TRBJ2-3|TRBD2|once|TRBV7-3
ASSLGLATADTQY
>TRBJ1-5|NA|once|TRBV7-9
ASSSGVGNQPQH
>TRBJ2-7|NA|NA|TRBV5-4
ASSLKGPTYEQY
>TRBJ1-1|NA|once|TRBV2
ASTRRREDTEAF
>TRBJ1-1|TRBD1|NA|TRBV12-5
ASGALQGAYTEAF
>TRBJ2-7|NA|NA|TRBV4-2
ASSQDTGRGSYEQY
>TRBJ2-1|NA|NA|TRBV10-3
AISGTERPEQF
>TRBJ2-1|NA|NA|TRBV9
ASSVALSSYNEQF
>TRBJ1-4|NA|NA|TRBV5-1
ATPGRGGVVGEKLF
>TRBJ2-2|NA|NA|TRBV5-1
ASSLGPEGANTGELF
>TRBJ1-2|NA|NA|TRBV7-2
ASSFTLEYGYT
>TRBJ2-1|NA|NA|TRBV4-1
ASSQDEEGGVYNEQF
>TRBJ2-1|TRBD1|NA|TRBV9
ASSVFSGTGYNEQF
>TRBJ2-3|NA|once|TRBV5-6
ASSLTGSADTQY
>TRBJ1-4|NA|NA|TRBV10-3
AISERREDEKLF
>TRBJ2-3|TRBD2|NA|TRBV27
ASSSSGASTDTQY
>TRBJ1-2|NA|NA|TRBV10-3
AISESAGTISLNGYT
>TRBJ1-1|NA|once|TRBV3-1/TRBV3-2
ATARDVNTEAF
>TRBJ2-7|TRBD1|NA|TRBV24-1
ATSDRAGGSYEQY
>TRBJ1-1|NA|NA|TRBV2
ASSENSEAF
>TRBJ1-1|NA|once|TRBV7-9
ASSQGSRNTEAF
>TRBJ2-3|TRBD2|NA|TRBV5-1
ASSLLAGGTDTQY
>TRBJ1-4|NA|NA|TRBV6-2/TRBV6-3
ASSSFGGDEKLF
>TRBJ2-3|NA|NA|TRBV5-5
ASSLVADTQY
>TRBJ1-2|TRBD1|NA|TRBV5-1
ASSFGQGAIGYT
>TRBJ1-4|NA|NA|TRBV28
ASTSGATNEKLF